This T cell receptor beta chain is from a study of blood T cell repertoires in COVID-19. Original methodology: Estimation of nucleated cell counts relied on the amplification of reference gene primers. Assay: immunoSEQ multiplex PCR; the TCRdb copy retains only in-frame clones and omits some. The DNA gave D and trimming, while V, J and clone size come from that table. The sample comprises over 300,000 clones, around 89% of which are singletons, and 0.9% to 1% rests with the top ten. Source material: PBMCs or T cells enriched from blood (not recorded which). The receptor was derived from a woman in her twenties or thirties with acute COVID-19.

CDR3 loop: CASIKQGAGQPQHF. Here the CDR3 DNA reads TGCGCCAGCATAAAACAGGGGGCGGGTCAGCCCCAGCATTTT. This chain joins TRBV5-1 and TRBJ1-5; TRBD1 agrees at 9 bases. Germline CDR1 reads SGHRS; CDR2 reads YFSETQ. V trimming: 6 bases; J trimming: 6 bases; junction bases outside the gene matches: 7. This CDR3 is built from 14 residues.